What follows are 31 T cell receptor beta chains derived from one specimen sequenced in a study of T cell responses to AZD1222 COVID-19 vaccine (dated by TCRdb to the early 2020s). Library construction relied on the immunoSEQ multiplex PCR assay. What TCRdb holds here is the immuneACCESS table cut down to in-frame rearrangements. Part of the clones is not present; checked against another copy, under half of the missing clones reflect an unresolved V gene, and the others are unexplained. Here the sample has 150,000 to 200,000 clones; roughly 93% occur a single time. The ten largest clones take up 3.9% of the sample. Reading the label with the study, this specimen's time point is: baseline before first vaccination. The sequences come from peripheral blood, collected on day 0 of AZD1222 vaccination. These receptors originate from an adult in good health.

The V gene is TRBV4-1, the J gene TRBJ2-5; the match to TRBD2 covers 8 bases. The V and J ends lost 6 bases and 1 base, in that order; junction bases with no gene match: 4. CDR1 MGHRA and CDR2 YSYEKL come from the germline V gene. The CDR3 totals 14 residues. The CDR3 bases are TGCGCCAGCAGTGGTAGCGGGGTCCAAGAGACCCAGTACTTC. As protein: CASSGSGVQETQYF.

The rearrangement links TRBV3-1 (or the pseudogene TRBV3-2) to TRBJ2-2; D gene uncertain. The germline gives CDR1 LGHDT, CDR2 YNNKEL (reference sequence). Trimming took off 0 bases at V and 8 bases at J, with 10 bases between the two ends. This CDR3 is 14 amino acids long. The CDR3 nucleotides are TGTGCCAGCAGCCAAGATACAGTCCTTGGGGAGCTGTTTTTT. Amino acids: CASSQDTVLGELFF.

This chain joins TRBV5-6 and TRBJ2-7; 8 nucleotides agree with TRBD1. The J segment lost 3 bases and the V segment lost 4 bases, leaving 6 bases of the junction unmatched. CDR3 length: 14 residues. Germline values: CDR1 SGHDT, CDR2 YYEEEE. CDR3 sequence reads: CASSPTGGHYEQYF. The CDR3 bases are TGTGCCAGCAGCCCCACAGGGGGTCACTACGAGCAGTACTTC.

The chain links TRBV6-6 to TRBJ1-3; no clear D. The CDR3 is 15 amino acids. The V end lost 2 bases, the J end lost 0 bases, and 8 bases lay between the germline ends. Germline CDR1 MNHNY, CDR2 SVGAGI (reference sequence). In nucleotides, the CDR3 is TGTGCCAGCAGTTACCACAGTATCTCTGGAAACACCATATATTTT. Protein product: CASSYHSISGNTIYF.

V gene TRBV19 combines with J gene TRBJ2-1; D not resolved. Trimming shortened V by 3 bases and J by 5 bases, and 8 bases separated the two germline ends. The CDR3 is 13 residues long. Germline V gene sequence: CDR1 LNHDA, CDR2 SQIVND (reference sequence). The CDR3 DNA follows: TGTGCCAGTAGTATGGAAGTTAACAATGAGCAGTTCTTC. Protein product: CASSMEVNNEQFF.

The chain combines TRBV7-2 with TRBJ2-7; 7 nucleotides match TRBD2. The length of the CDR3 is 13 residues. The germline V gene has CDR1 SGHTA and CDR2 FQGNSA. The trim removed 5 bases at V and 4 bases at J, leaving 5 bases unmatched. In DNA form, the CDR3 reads TGTGCCAGCAGCGCCGGAGCGGGATACGAGCAGTACTTC. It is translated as CASSAGAGYEQYF.

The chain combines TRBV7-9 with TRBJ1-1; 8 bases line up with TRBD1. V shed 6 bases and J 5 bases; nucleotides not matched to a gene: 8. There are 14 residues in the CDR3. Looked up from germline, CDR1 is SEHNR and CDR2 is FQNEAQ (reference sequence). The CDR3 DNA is TGTGCCAGCAGGTTCGGACAGGGAAGTACTGAAGCTTTCTTT. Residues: CASRFGQGSTEAFF.

In DNA form, the CDR3 reads TGTGCCAGCAGCTTTATGACACGTGAAGCTTTCTTT. Its protein is CASSFMTREAFF. The J gene is TRBJ1-1, the V gene TRBV5-6; D gene uncertain. CDR1 SGHDT and CDR2 YYEEEE come from the germline V gene. Trimming pared 2 bases from V and 7 bases from J, leaving 9 bases between. CDR3 length: 12 residues.

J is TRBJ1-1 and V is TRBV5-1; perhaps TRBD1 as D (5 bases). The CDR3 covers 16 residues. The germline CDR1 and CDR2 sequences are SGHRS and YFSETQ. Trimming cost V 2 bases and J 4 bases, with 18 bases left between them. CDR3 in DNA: TGCGCCAGCAGCTTAAAGGTTGGGGGTTTAAGCACTGAAGCTTTCTTT. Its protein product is CASSLKVGGLSTEAFF.

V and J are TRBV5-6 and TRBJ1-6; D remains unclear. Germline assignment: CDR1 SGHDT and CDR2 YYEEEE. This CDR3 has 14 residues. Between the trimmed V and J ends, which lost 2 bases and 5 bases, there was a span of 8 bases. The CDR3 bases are TGTGCCAGCAGCTTCCCCGGGAATAATTCACCCCTCCACTTT. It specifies CASSFPGNNSPLHF.

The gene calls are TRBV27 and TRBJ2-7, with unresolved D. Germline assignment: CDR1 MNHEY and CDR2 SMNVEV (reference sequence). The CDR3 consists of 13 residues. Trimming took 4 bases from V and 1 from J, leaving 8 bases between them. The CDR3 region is CASSSLPSYEQYF. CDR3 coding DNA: TGTGCCAGCAGTTCGTTACCTTCCTACGAGCAGTACTTC.

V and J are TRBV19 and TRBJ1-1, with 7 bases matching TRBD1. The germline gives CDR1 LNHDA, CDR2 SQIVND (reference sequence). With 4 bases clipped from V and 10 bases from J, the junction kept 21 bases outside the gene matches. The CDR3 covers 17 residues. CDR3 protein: CASSRQGLSRYGSPAFF. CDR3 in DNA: TGTGCCAGTAGTAGACAGGGTCTTTCGAGGTACGGAAGCCCAGCTTTCTTT.

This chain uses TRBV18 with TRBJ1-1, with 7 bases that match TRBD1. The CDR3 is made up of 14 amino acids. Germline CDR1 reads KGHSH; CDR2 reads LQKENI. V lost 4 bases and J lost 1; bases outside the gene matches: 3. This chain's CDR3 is CASSHGQENTEAFF. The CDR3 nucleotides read TGTGCCAGCTCACACGGACAGGAGAACACTGAAGCTTTCTTT. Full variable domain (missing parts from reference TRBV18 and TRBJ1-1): NAGVMQNPRHLVRRRGQEARLRCSPMKGHSHVYWYRQLPEEGLKFMVYLQKENIIDESGMPKERFSAEFPKEGPSILRIQQVVRGDSAAYFCASSHGQENTEAFFGQGTRLTVV.

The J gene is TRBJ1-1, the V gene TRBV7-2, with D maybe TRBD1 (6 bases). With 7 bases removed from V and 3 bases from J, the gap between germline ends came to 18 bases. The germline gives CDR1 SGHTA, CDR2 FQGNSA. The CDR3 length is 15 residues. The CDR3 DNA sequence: TGTGCCAGCAAACCGACAGGATCGGCTTACACTGAAGCTTTCTTT. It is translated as CASKPTGSAYTEAFF.

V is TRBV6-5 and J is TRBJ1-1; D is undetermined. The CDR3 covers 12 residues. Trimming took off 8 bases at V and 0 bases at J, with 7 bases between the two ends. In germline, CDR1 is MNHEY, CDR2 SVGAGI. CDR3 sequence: CASARVNTEAFF. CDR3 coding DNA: TGTGCCAGCGCCCGGGTGAACACTGAAGCTTTCTTT.

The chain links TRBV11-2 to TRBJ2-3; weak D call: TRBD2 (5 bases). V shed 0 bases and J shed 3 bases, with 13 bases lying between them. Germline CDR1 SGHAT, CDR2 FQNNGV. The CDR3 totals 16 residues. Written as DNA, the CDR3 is TGTGCCAGCAGCTTAGAGTGGATATCGGGGACAGATACGCAGTATTTT. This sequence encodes CASSLEWISGTDTQYF.

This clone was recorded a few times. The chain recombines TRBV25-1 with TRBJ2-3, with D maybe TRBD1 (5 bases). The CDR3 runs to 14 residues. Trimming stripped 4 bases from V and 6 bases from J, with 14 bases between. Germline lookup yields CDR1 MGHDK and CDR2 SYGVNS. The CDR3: CASSVGRGTDTQYF. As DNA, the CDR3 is TGTGCCAGCAGTGTTGGAAGGGGTACGGATACGCAGTATTTT. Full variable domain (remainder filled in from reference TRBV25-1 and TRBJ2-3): EADIYQTPRYLVIGTGKKITLECSQTMGHDKMYWYQQDPGMELHLIHYSYGVNSTEKGDLSSESTVSRIRTEHFPLTLESARPSHTSQYLCASSVGRGTDTQYFGPGTRLTVL.

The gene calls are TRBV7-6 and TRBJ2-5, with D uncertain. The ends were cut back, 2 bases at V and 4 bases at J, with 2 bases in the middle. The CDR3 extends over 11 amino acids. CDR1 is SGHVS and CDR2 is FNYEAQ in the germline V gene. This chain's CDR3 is CASSLLETQYF. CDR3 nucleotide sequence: TGTGCCAGCAGCTTACTAGAGACCCAGTACTTC.

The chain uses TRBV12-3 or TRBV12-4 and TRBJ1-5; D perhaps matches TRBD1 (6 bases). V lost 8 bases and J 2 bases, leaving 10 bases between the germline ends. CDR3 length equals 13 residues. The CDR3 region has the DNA TGTGCCAGCGTACAGGGACGCAATCAGCCCCAGCATTTT. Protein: CASVQGRNQPQHF.

The CDR3: CASSFLDNSPLHF. The CDR3 DNA is TGCGCCAGCAGCTTCCTCGATAATTCACCCCTCCACTTT. V gene TRBV5-1 combines with J gene TRBJ1-6, with D hard to call. The ends were cut back, 2 bases at V and 5 bases at J, with 5 bases in the middle. The germline V gene encodes CDR1 SGHRS and CDR2 YFSETQ. CDR3 length: 13 residues.

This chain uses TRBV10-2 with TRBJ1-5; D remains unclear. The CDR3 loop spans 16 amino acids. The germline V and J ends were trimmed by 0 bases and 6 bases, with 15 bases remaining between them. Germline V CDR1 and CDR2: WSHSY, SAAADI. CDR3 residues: CASSESLRSGGQPQHF. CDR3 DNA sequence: TGCGCCAGCAGTGAGTCGCTTCGTAGCGGTGGTCAGCCCCAGCATTTT.

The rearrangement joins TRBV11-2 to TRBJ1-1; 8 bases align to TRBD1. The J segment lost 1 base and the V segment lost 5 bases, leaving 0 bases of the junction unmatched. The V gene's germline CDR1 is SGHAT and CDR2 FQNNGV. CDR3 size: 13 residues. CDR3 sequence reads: CASSQGANTEAFF. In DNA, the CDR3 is TGTGCCAGCAGCCAGGGGGCGAACACTGAAGCTTTCTTT. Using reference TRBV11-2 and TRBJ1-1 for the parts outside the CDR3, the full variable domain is EAGVAQSPRYKIIEKRQSVAFWCNPISGHATLYWYQQILGQGPKLLIQFQNNGVVDDSQLPKDRFSAERLKGVDSTLKIQPAKLEDSAVYLCASSQGANTEAFFGQGTRLTVV.

The CDR3 DNA is TGCGCCAGCAGCCAAGCCCACCCATATAATTCACCCCTCCACTTT. This sequence encodes CASSQAHPYNSPLHF. The chain couples TRBV4-1 to TRBJ1-6; no clear D gene. Per germline, CDR1 MGHRA and CDR2 YSYEKL. V shed 1 base and J shed 4 bases, with 8 bases lying between them. The CDR3 consists of 15 residues.

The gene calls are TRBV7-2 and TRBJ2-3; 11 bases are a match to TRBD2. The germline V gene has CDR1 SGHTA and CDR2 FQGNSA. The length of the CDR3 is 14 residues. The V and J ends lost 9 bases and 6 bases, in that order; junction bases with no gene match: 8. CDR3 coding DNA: TGTGCCAGACCTACTAGCGGGAGAGGGGATACGCAGTATTTT. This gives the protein CARPTSGRGDTQYF.

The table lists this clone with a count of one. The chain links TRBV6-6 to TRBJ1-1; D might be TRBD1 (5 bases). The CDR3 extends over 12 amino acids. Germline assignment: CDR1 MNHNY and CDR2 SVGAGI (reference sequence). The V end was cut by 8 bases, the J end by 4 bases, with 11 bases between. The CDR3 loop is CASGGRGTEAFF. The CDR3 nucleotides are TGTGCCAGCGGGGGACGGGGCACTGAAGCTTTCTTT.

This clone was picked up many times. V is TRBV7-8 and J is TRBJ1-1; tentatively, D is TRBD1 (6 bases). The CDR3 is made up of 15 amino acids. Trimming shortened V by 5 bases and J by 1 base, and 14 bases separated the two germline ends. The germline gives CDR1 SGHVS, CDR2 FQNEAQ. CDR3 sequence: CASSHSGTSNTEAFF. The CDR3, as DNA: TGTGCCAGCAGCCACTCCGGGACATCGAACACTGAAGCTTTCTTT.

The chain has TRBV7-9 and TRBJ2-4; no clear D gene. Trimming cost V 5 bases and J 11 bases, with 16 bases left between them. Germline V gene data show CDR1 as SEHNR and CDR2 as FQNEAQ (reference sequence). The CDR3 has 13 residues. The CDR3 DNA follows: TGTGCCAGCAGCCCCTCGGGCCTAACGGTTCAGTACTTC. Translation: CASSPSGLTVQYF.

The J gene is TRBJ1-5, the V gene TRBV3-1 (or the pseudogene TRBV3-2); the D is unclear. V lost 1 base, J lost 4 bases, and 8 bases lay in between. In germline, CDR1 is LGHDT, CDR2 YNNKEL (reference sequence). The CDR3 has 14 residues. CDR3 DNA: TGTGCCAGCAGCCAAGGAACCGGGAATCAGCCCCAGCATTTT. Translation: CASSQGTGNQPQHF.

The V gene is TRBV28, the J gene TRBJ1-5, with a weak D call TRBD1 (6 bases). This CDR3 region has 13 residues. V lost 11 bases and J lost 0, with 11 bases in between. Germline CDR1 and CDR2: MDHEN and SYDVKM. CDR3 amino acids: CALRQDSNQPQHF. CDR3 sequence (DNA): TGTGCCCTGAGACAGGATAGCAATCAGCCCCAGCATTTT.

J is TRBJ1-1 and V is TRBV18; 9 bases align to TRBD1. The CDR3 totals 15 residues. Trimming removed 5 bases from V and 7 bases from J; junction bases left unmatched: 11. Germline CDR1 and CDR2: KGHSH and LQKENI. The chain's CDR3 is CASSLSTGGSGEAFF. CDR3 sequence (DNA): TGTGCCAGCTCATTATCGACAGGGGGTTCTGGTGAAGCTTTCTTT.

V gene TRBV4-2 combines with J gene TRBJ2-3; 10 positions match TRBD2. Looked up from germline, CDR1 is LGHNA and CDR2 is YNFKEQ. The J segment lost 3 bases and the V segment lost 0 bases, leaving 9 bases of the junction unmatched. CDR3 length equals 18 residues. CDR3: CASSQEYASGSGTDTQYF. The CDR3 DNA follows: TGTGCCAGCAGCCAAGAGTATGCTAGCGGGAGTGGTACAGATACGCAGTATTTT.